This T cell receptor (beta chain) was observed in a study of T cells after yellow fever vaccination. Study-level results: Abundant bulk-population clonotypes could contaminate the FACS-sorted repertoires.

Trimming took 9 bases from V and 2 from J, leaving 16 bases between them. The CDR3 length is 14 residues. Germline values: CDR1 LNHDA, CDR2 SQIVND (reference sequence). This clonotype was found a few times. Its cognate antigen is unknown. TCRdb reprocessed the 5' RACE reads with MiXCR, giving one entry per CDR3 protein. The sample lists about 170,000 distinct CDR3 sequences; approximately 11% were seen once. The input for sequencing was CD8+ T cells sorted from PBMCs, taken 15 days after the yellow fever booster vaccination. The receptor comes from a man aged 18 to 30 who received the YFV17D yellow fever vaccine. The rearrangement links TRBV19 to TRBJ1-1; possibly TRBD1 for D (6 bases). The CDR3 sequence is CASKGQGSNTEAFF. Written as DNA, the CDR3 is TGTGCCAGCAAAGGTCAGGGGTCTAACACTGAAGCTTTCTTT.